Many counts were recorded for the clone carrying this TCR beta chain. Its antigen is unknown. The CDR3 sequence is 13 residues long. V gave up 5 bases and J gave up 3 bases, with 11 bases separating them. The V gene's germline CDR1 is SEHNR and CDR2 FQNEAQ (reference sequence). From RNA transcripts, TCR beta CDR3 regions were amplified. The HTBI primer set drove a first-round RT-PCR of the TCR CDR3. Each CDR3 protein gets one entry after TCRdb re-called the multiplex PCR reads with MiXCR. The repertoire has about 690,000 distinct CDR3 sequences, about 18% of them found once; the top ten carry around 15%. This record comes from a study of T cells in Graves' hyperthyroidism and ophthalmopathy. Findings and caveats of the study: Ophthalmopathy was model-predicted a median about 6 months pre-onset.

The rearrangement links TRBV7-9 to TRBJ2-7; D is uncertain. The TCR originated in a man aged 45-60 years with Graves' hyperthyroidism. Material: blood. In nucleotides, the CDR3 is TGTGCCAGCAGCCCTCACGCGTTCTACGAGCAGTACTTC. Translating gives CASSPHAFYEQYF.